This TCR beta chain appears in the sequencing data of a study of blood T cells in healthy people across ages. Findings and caveats of the study: The recorded TCR beta diversity per million T cells decreased in a roughly linear manner with age.

In its sample, this clonotype was seen many times. The antigen is not known. Germline CDR1 and CDR2: MNHNY and SVGAGI (reference sequence). The CDR3 is 15 residues long. Between the trimmed V and J ends, which lost 4 bases and 6 bases, there was a span of 18 bases. Alongside a J-beta primer mix, a sample-barcoded 5' primer served in a second PCR lasting roughly 7 to 11 cycles. TCRdb ran MiXCR on the 5' RACE reads and lists one entry per CDR3 protein. The data hold hundreds of thousands of distinct CDR3 sequences, with roughly 31% observed a single time. The V call is TRBV6-6, the J call TRBJ1-2, with D perhaps TRBD1 (5 bases). Sequencing was performed on blood. The sequence was collected from a woman older than 75 in good health. The CDR3 loop is CASSSKQGSRDGYTF. The CDR3 nucleotides are TGTGCCAGCAGTTCTAAGCAGGGAAGTAGGGATGGCTACACCTTC.